Presented here are 3 T cell receptor beta chains from one specimen sequenced in a study of blood T cell repertoires in COVID-19. TCRdb keeps only in-frame clones here, not all; method: immunoSEQ multiplex PCR. The sample contains roughly 81,000 clones, 70% to 90% of which appear only once. The sequenced sample consisted of peripheral blood. Receptor source: a man aged 70 or older with active or convalescent COVID-19.

The gene calls are TRBV15 and TRBJ2-7, with 11 nucleotides matching TRBD1. The CDR3 has 16 amino acids. Germline V gives CDR1 LNHNV, CDR2 YYDKDF (reference sequence). The trim removed 1 base at V and 6 bases at J, leaving 8 bases unmatched. CDR3 sequence: CATSRGAGQGATEQYF. DNA for the CDR3: TGTGCCACCAGCAGAGGCGCTGGACAGGGGGCGACCGAGCAGTACTTC.

As to this clone: One end of the junction does not line up with germline, which may come from a read error. The chain uses TRBV6-5 and TRBJ2-2, with no clear D. Germline V lookup: CDR1 MNHEY, CDR2 SVGAGI. This CDR3 is built from 13 residues. The CDR3 sequence: CASSYFGTGELFF. CDR3 nucleotides: TGTGCCAGCAGCTACTTCGGCACCGGGGAGCTGTTTTTT.

This rearrangement joins TRBV15 to TRBJ2-3; weak D call: TRBD1 (6 bases). Trimming removed 0 bases at V and 6 bases at J, with 16 bases between. Per germline, CDR1 LNHNV and CDR2 YYDKDF (reference sequence). The CDR3 has 16 amino acids. Here the CDR3 DNA reads TGTGCCACCAGCAGAGATATGGTGGGGGCTTCTGATACGCAGTATTTT. Translation gives CATSRDMVGASDTQYF.